This TCR beta chain was captured in a study of T cells in Graves' hyperthyroidism and ophthalmopathy. Study-level results: Ophthalmopathy and stable hyperthyroidism were separated by a 13 V-J model.

The V end was cut by 5 bases, the J end by 8 bases, with 9 bases between. In germline, CDR1 is SGHVS, CDR2 FQNEAQ. This CDR3 has 11 residues. To note about this clonotype: Its target is not known.

TCR beta CDR3 regions were amplified from RNA. A first-round RT-PCR of the TCR CDR3 used the HTBI primer set. One entry per CDR3 protein, called by TCRdb with MiXCR from the multiplex PCR reads. Among some 350,000 distinct CDR3 sequences listed, roughly 13% were seen once. Patients affected by ophthalmopathy presented a Clinical Activity Score of at least 3, a NOSPECS grade of at least 4, and disease duration below 3 months. Exclusion criteria comprised uncontrolled infection, other autoimmune disease, pregnancy or lactation. Extraction of PBMCs used 9 to 10 ml of fresh peripheral blood. The chain employs TRBV7-8 and TRBJ1-1, with D unclear. This receptor was taken from a woman aged 40 to 49 with Graves' ophthalmopathy. What was sequenced was blood. The CDR3 nucleotides read TGTGCCAGCAGCCCGCAGACAGAAGCTTTCTTT. Its protein product is CASSPQTEAFF. Filled out from reference TRBV7-8 and TRBJ1-1, the complete variable domain reads GAGVSQSPRYKVAKRGQDVALRCDPISGHVSLFWYQQALGQGPEFLTYFQNEAQLDKSGLPSDRFFAERPEGSVSTLKIQRTQQEDSAVYLCASSPQTEAFFGQGTRLTVV.